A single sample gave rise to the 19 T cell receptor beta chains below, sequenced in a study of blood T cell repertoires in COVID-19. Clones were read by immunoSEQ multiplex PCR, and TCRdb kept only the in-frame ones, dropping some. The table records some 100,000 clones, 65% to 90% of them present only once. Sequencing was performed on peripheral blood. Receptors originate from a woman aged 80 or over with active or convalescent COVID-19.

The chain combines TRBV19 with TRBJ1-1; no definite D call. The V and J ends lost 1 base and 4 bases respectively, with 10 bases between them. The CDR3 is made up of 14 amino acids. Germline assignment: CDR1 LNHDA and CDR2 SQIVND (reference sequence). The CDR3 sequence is CASSIVRGGTEAFF. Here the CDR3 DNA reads TGTGCCAGTAGTATAGTTCGTGGAGGCACTGAAGCTTTCTTT.

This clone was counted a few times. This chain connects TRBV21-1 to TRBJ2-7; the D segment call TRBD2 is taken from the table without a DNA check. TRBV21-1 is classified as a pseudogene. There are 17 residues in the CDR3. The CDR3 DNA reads TGTGCCAGCAGCAAGGGCGGGGAACCACCGAGCTCCTACGAGCAGTACTTC. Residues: CASSKGGEPPSSYEQYF.

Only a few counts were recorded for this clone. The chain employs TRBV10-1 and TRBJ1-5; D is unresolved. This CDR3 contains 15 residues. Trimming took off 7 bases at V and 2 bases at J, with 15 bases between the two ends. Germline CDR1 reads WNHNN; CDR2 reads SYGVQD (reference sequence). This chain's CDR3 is CASMEGDIGNQPQHF. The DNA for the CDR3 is TGCGCCAGCATGGAGGGAGATATAGGCAATCAGCCCCAGCATTTT.

CDR3 coding DNA: TGTGCCAGCAGCTTAGCTATTTACACTGAAGCTTTCTTT. This sequence encodes CASSLAIYTEAFF. The J gene is TRBJ1-1, the V gene TRBV7-2; D is uncertain. Trimming took off 0 bases at V and 3 bases at J, with 5 bases between the two ends. This CDR3 is 13 amino acids long. From germline, CDR1 is SGHTA and CDR2 FQGNSA. The full variable domain, its missing parts supplied by reference TRBV7-2 and TRBJ1-1, is GAGVSQSPSNKVTEKGKDVELRCDPISGHTALYWYRQSLGQGLEFLIYFQGNSAPDKSGLPSDRFSAERTGGSVSTLTIQRTQQEDSAVYLCASSLAIYTEAFFGQGTRLTVV.

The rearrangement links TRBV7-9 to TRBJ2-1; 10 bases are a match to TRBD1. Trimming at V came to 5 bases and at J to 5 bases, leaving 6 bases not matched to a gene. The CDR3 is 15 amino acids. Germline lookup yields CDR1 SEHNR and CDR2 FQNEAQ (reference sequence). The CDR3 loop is CASSGGQGLNNEQFF. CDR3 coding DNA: TGTGCCAGCAGCGGGGGACAGGGGTTGAACAATGAGCAGTTCTTC.

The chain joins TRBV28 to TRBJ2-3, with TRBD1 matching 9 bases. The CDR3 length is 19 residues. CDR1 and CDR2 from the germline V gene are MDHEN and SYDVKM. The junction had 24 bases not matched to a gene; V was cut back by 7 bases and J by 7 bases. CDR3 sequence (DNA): TGTGCCAGCATCCCGAGAGACAGGGGGTTCGCCTCCCCGAGGCATACGCAGTATTTT. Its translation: CASIPRDRGFASPRHTQYF.

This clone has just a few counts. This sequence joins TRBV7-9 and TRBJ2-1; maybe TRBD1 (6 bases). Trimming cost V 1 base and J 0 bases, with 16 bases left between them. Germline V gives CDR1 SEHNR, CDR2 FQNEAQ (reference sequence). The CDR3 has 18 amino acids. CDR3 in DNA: TGTGCCAGCAGCTTAGAAAGGGGGACAATTAGCTCCTACAATGAGCAGTTCTTC. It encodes CASSLERGTISSYNEQFF.

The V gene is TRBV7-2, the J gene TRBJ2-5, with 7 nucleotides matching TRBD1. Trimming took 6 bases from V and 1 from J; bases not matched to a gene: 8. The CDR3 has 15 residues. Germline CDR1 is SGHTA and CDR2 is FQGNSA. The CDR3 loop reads CASSSGTDPQETQYF. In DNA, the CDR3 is TGTGCCAGCAGTTCAGGGACAGACCCCCAAGAGACCCAGTACTTC.

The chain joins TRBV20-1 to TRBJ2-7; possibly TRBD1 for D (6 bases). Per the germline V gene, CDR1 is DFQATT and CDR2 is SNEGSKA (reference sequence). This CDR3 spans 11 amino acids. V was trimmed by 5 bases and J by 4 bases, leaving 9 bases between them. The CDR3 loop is CSADDRYEQYF. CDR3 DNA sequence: TGCAGTGCTGACGACAGGTACGAGCAGTACTTC.

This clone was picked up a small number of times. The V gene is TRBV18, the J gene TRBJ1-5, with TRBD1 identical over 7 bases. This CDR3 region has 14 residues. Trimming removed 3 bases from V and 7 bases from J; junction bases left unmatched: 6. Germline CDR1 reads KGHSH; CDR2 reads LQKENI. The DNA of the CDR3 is TGTGCCAGCTCACCCGACAGGGTAAGGCAGCCCCAGCATTTT. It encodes CASSPDRVRQPQHF.

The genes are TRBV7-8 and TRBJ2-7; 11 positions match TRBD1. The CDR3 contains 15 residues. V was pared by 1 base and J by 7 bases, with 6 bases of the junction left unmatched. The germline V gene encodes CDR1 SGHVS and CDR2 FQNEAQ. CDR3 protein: CASSLVWTGGGEQYF. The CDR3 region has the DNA TGTGCCAGCAGCTTAGTTTGGACAGGGGGCGGGGAGCAGTACTTC.

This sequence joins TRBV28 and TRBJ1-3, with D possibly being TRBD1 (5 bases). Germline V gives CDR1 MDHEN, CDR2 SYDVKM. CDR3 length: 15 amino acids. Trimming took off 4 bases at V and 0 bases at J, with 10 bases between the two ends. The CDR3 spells CASSYRPSSGNTIYF. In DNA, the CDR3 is TGTGCCAGCAGTTACAGGCCTAGCTCTGGAAACACCATATATTTT.

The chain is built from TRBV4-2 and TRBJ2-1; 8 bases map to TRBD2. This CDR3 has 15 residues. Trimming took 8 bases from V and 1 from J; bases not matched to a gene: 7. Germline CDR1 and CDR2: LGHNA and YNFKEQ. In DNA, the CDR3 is TGTGCCAGCGGGCCGGGACTAGGGTCCTACAATGAGCAGTTCTTC. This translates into CASGPGLGSYNEQFF.

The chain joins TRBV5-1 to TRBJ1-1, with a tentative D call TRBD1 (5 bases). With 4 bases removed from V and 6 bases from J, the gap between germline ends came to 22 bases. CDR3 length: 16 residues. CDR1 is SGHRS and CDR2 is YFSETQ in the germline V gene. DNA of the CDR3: TGCGCCAGCAGCCCCCCCCCAGGGCTGTCTGGGCCTGAAGCTTTCTTT. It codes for CASSPPPGLSGPEAFF.

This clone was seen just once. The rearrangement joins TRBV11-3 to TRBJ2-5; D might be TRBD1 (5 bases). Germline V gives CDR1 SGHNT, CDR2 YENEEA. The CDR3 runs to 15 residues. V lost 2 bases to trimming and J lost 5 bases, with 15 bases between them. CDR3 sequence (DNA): TGTGCCAGCAGCTTATCCGTATCAGGGTTGGAGACCCAGTACTTC. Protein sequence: CASSLSVSGLETQYF.

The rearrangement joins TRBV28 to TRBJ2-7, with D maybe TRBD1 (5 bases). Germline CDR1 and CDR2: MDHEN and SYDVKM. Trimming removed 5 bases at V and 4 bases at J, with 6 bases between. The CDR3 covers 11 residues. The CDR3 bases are TGTGCCAGCAGTGACAGATACGAGCAGTACTTC. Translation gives CASSDRYEQYF. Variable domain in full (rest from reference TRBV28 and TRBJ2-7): DVKVTQSSRYLVKRTGEKVFLECVQDMDHENMFWYRQDPGLGLRLIYFSYDVKMKEKGDIPEGYSVSREKKERFSLILESASTNQTSMYLCASSDRYEQYFGPGTRLTVT.

The CDR3 nucleotides read TGCGCCAGCAGCCGGGGGTGGGGACAGGGGGCGACCGGCTATGGCTACACCTTC. Protein product: CASSRGWGQGATGYGYTF. This chain connects TRBV4-1 to TRBJ1-2; 12 positions match TRBD1. From germline, CDR1 is MGHRA and CDR2 YSYEKL. CDR3 length: 18 residues. V gave up 4 bases and J gave up 4 bases; unmatched junction bases: 13.

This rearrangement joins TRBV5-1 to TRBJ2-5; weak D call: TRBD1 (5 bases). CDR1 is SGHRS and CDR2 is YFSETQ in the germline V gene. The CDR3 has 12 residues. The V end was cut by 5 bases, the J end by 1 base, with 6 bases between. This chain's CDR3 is CASRGLQETQYF. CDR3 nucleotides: TGCGCCAGCAGGGGGCTCCAAGAGACCCAGTACTTC.

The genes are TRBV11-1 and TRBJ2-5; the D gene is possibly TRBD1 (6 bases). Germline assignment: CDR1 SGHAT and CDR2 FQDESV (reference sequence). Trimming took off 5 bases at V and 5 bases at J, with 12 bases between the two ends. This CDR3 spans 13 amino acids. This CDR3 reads CASSQDSPETQYF. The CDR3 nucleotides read TGTGCCAGCAGCCAGGACAGCCCGGAGACCCAGTACTTC. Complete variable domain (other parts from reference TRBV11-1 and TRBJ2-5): EAEVAQSPRYKITEKSQAVAFWCDPISGHATLYWYRQILGQGPELLVQFQDESVVDDSQLPKDRFSAERLKGVDSTLKIQPAELGDSAMYLCASSQDSPETQYFGPGTRLLVL.